This TCR beta chain was identified during a study of blood T cell repertoires in COVID-19. The CDR3 has 14 amino acids. V was pared by 10 bases and J by 3 bases, with 6 bases of the junction left unmatched. Germline-derived CDR1 and CDR2 are MNHEY and SVGAGI. Sequencing used immunoSEQ multiplex PCR; TCRdb keeps in-frame clones, though not all of them. The sample lists approximately 34,000 clones, about 84% occurring once. This clone was observed a few times. Sample: peripheral blood. The genes are TRBV6-5 and TRBJ2-2; 9 bases are shared with TRBD1. The TCR was taken from a man between 65 and 80 years old with COVID-19, enrolled during active disease. CDR3 DNA: TGTGCCACCAGGACAGGGGCGGACACCGGGGAGCTGTTTTTT. This sequence encodes CATRTGADTGELFF.